This TCR beta chain was obtained from a study of T cell responses to AZD1222 COVID-19 vaccine. Study findings and constraints: Regions left unmutated in variants are reportedly the target of nearly half of spike-specific TCRs. A rise in Spike-specific TCR breadth and depth followed two AZD1222 doses.

Comments on this clone: Its antigen is unknown.

Produced via immunoSEQ multiplex PCR; TCRdb's table is partial and in-frame only. Altogether 90,000 to 120,000 clones are present, about 90% being singletons, with the ten largest covering 8.5% to 10%. Trimming took 4 bases from V and 7 from J, leaving 16 bases between them. The CDR3 has 15 amino acids. Germline CDR1 and CDR2: SGHVS and FNYEAQ. The sequenced sample was peripheral blood, obtained 28 days after the second AZD1222 dose. The clonotype originates from an adult who received the AZD1222 COVID-19 vaccine. The chain is built from TRBV7-6 and TRBJ1-4, with D tentatively TRBD1 (6 bases). CDR3 residues: CASSSEGVGSEKLFF. DNA of the CDR3: TGTGCCAGCAGCTCTGAGGGGGTGGGTTCTGAAAAACTGTTTTTT.